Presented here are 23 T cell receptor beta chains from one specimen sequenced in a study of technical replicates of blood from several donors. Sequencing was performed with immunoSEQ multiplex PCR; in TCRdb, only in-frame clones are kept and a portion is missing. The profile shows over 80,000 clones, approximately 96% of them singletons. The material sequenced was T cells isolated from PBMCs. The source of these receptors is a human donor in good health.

The CDR3 reads CASSEGLPISGNTIYF. The CDR3 coding sequence is TGTGCCAGTAGTGAGGGACTACCCATCTCTGGAAACACCATATATTTT. The chain joins TRBV19 to TRBJ1-3, with D perhaps matching TRBD1 (5 bases). Per germline, CDR1 LNHDA and CDR2 SQIVND (reference sequence). V was shortened by 5 bases and J by 0 bases, with 14 bases between the two germline ends. CDR3 length: 16 residues.

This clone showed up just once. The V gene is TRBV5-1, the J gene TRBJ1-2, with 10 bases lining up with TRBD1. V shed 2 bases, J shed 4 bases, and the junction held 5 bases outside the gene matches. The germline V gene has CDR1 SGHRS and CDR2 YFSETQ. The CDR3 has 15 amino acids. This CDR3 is CASSLDRGLGYGYTF. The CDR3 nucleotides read TGCGCCAGCAGCTTAGACAGGGGGCTAGGCTATGGCTACACCTTC.

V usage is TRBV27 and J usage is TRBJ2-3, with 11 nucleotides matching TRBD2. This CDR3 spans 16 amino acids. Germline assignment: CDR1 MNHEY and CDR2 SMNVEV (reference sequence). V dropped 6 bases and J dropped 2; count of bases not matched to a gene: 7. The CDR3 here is CASSPASGGNTDTQYF. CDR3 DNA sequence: TGTGCCAGCAGCCCAGCTAGCGGGGGGAACACAGATACGCAGTATTTT.

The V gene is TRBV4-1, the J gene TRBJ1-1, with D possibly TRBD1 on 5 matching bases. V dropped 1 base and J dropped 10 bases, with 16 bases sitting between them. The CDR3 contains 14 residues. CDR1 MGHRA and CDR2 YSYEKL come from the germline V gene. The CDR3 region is CASSQVPERRGAFF. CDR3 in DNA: TGCGCCAGCAGCCAAGTCCCAGAAAGGAGGGGAGCTTTCTTT.

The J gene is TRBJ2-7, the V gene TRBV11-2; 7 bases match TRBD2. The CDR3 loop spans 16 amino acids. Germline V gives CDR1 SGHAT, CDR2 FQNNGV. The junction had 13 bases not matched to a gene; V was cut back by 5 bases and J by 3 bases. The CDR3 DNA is TGTGCCAGCAGCCTAGGGGCCAGCGGGACTATCTACGAGCAGTACTTC. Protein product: CASSLGASGTIYEQYF.

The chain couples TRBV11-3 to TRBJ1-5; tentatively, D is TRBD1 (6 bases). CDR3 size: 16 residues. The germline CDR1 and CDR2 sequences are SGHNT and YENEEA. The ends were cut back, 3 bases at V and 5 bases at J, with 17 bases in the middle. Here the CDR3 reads CASSFPGTRRYQPQHF. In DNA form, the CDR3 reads TGTGCCAGCAGCTTCCCGGGGACACGGCGGTATCAGCCCCAGCATTTT.

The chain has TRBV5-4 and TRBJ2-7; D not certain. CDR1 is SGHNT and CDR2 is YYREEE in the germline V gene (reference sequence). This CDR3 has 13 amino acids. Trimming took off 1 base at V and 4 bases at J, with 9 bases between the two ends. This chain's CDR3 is CASSLTPEYEQYF. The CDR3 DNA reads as TGTGCCAGCAGCTTGACTCCGGAGTACGAGCAGTACTTC.

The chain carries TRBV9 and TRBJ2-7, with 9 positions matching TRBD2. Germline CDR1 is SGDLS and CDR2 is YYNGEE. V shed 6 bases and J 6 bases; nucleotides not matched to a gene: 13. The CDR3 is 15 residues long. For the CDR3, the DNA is TGTGCCAGCACCCAAGGGGCGGGAGGGCCACTCGAGCAGTACTTC. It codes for CASTQGAGGPLEQYF.

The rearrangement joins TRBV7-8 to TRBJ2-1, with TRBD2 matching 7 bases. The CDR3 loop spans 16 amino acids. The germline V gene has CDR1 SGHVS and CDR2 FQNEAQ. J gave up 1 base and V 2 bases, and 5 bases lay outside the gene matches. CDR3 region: CASSLKGGRSYNEQFF. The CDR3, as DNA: TGTGCCAGCAGCTTAAAGGGAGGGAGGTCCTACAATGAGCAGTTCTTC.

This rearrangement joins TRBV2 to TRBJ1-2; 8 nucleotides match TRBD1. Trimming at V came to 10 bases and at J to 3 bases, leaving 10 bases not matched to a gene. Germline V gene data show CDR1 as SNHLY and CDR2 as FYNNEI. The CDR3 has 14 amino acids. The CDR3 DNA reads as TGTGCCACCCTTTTTGACAGGGGTGACTATGGCTACACCTTC. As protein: CATLFDRGDYGYTF.

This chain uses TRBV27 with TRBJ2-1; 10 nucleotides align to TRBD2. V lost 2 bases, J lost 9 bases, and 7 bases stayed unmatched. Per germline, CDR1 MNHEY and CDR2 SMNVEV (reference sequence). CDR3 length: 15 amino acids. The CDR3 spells CASSLRGLAAFEQFF. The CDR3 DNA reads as TGTGCCAGCAGTTTACGCGGACTAGCGGCTTTTGAGCAGTTCTTC.

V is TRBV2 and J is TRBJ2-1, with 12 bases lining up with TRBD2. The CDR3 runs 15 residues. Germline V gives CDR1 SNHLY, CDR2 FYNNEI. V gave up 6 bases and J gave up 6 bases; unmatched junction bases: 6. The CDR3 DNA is TGTGCCAGCAGACAGCTAGCGGGAGGGCCCAATGAGCAGTTCTTC. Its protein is CASRQLAGGPNEQFF.

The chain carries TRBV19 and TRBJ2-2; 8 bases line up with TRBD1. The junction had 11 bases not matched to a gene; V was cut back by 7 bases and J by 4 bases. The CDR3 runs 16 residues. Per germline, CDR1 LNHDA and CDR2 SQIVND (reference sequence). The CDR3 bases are TGTGCCAGTAAGGGTAGCGGCAGGGGGCTCACCGGGGAGCTGTTTTTT. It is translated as CASKGSGRGLTGELFF.

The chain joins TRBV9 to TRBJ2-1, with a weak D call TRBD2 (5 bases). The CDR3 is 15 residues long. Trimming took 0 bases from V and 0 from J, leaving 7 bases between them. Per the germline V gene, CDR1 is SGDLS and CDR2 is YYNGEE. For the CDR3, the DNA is TGTGCCAGCAGCGTAGCGGGGTTCTCCTACAATGAGCAGTTCTTC. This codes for CASSVAGFSYNEQFF.

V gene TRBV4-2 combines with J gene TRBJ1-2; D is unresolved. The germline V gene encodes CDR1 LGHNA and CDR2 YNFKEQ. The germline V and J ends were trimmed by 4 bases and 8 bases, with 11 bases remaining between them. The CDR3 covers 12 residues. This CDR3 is CASSRDFLGYTF. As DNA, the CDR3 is TGTGCCAGCAGCCGAGACTTCTTGGGCTACACCTTC.

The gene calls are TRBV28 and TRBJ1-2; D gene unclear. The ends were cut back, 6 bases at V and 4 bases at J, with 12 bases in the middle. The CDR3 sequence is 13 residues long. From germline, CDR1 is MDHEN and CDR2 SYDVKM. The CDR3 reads CASRLPVGYGYTF. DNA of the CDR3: TGTGCCAGCAGACTACCGGTCGGCTATGGCTACACCTTC.

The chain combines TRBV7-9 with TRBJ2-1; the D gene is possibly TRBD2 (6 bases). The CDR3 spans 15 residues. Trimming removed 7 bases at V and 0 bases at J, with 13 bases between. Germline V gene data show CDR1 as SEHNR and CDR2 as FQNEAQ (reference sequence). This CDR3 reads CASNHRDSSYNEQFF. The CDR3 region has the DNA TGTGCCAGCAACCACCGGGACTCCTCCTACAATGAGCAGTTCTTC.

CDR3 region: CASSTTGSYEQYF. The CDR3 DNA sequence: TGTGCCAGCAGTACGACAGGCTCCTACGAGCAGTACTTC. The rearrangement joins TRBV6-1 to TRBJ2-7, with a weak D call TRBD1 (6 bases). Germline V gene lookup returns CDR1 MNHNS and CDR2 SASEGT. This CDR3 region has 13 residues. Trimming pared 5 bases from V and 0 bases from J, leaving 8 bases between.

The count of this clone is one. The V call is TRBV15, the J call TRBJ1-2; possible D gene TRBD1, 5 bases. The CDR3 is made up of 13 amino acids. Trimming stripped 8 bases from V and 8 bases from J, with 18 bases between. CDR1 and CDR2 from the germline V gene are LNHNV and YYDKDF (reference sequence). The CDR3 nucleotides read TGTGCCACCTATCCAGGCGGGGCACTGGGCTACACCTTC. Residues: CATYPGGALGYTF.

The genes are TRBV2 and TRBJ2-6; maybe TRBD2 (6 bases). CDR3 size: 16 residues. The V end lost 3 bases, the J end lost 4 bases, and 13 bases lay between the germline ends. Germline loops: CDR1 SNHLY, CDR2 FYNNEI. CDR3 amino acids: CASSDSWGGGANVLTF. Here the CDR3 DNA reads TGTGCCAGCAGTGACTCATGGGGAGGAGGGGCCAACGTCCTGACTTTC.

CDR3 nucleotides: TGTGCCAGCACCTCCCCCTGGACTAGCGGGAGTTACGAGCAGTACTTC. Protein: CASTSPWTSGSYEQYF. The chain has TRBV28 and TRBJ2-7; 13 positions agree with TRBD2. The CDR3 contains 16 residues. Per germline, CDR1 MDHEN and CDR2 SYDVKM. Unmatched junction bases numbered 10, after V lost 7 bases and J lost 4 bases.

The CDR3 sequence is CASKNQGSSYEQYF. CDR3 nucleotides: TGTGCCAGTAAGAACCAGGGGAGCTCCTACGAGCAGTACTTC. This rearrangement joins TRBV19 to TRBJ2-7, with D maybe TRBD1 (6 bases). Germline V gives CDR1 LNHDA, CDR2 SQIVND (reference sequence). The CDR3 extends over 14 amino acids. Trimming removed 7 bases at V and 0 bases at J, with 13 bases between.

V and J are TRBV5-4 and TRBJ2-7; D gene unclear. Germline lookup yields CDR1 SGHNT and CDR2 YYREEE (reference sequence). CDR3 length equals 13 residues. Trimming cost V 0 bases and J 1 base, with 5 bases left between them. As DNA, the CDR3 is TGTGCCAGCAGCTTGGACAGATCCTACGAGCAGTACTTC. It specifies CASSLDRSYEQYF.